One TCR beta chain is described in this entry. As yet, its antigen is unknown. The source of the sample is a study of blood T cells in healthy people across ages. With 3 bases removed from V and 4 bases from J, the gap between germline ends came to 7 bases. The CDR3 is made up of 13 amino acids. Notes on the study in general: Diversity was higher, and naive CD4+ cells more numerous, in long-lived donors than in aged donors.

The authors ran a second PCR of roughly 6 to 11 cycles using a sample-barcoded 5' primer and a J-beta primer mix. TCRdb independently ran MiXCR on the 5' RACE reads; one entry per CDR3 protein. The sample has approximately 1,700,000 distinct CDR3 sequences, 30% to 40% seen once. The chain joins TRBV12-3 or TRBV12-4 to TRBJ1-3; D is ambiguous. This TCR came from a human donor in good health. Sequencing used blood. The CDR3 DNA reads TGTGCCAGCAGTTTCCTCGACGGAAACACCATATATTTT. It translates to CASSFLDGNTIYF.